One and the same sample provided the 7 T cell receptor beta chains below, sequenced in a study of PD-1 blockade in classical Hodgkin lymphoma. Each of the patients experienced relapse following autologous stem cell transplantation, and their brentuximab vedotin exposure differed. Magnetic negative selection was used to purify CD4+ T cells from PBMCs that had been thawed. The repertoire was sequenced with immunoSEQ multiplex PCR; TCRdb's copy has only in-frame clones and lacks some. The sample yields about 12,000 clones, roughly 80% seen once. The sample was CD4+ T cells from blood, taken at baseline. Receptor source: a human donor with classical Hodgkin lymphoma.

This clone came up a few times. The chain uses TRBV4-1 and TRBJ1-4; D perhaps matches TRBD1 (5 bases). The CDR3 runs to 15 residues. CDR1 is MGHRA and CDR2 is YSYEKL in the germline V gene. Trimming shortened V by 0 bases and J by 11 bases, and 16 bases separated the two germline ends. CDR3 protein: CASSQDRGEGRKLFF. CDR3 in DNA: TGCGCCAGCAGCCAAGATCGGGGAGAGGGACGGAAACTGTTTTTT.

The chain joins TRBV7-9 to TRBJ2-5; TRBD2 agrees at 12 bases. The CDR3 has 17 residues. CDR1 is SEHNR and CDR2 is FQNEAQ in the germline V gene (reference sequence). Unmatched junction bases numbered 11, after V lost 5 bases and J lost 4 bases. CDR3 nucleotide sequence: TGTGCCAGCAGCATAGTGACTAGCGGGGGACTGGGAGAGACCCAGTACTTC. As protein: CASSIVTSGGLGETQYF.

This rearrangement joins TRBV29-1 to TRBJ2-3, with D possibly being TRBD1 or TRBD2 (7 bases each). Germline V gene sequence: CDR1 SQVTM, CDR2 ANQGSEA. V lost 3 bases and J 4 bases, leaving 11 bases between the germline ends. This CDR3 spans 13 amino acids. CDR3 sequence reads: CSVDRGGSDTQYF. As DNA, the CDR3 is TGCAGCGTTGACAGGGGGGGATCAGATACGCAGTATTTT.

This clone was recorded only once. The chain recombines TRBV6-5 with TRBJ2-5, with TRBD2 identical over 13 bases. The CDR3 is made up of 15 amino acids. V lost 7 bases to trimming and J lost 5 bases; unmatched junction nucleotides: 7. The germline CDR1 and CDR2 sequences are MNHEY and SVGAGI. The CDR3 sequence: CASTPGTSGEETQYF. The CDR3 DNA reads as TGTGCCAGCACCCCTGGGACTAGCGGGGAGGAGACCCAGTACTTC.

The V gene is TRBV6-6, the J gene TRBJ2-1; TRBD1 matches at 8 bases. V trimming: 6 bases; J trimming: 5 bases; junction bases outside the gene matches: 9. The CDR3 contains 15 residues. CDR1 is MNHNY and CDR2 is SVGAGI in the germline V gene (reference sequence). This chain's CDR3 is CASSKRQGYHNEQFF. CDR3 nucleotide sequence: TGTGCCAGCAGCAAACGACAGGGGTACCACAATGAGCAGTTCTTC.

The sample holds a few counts of this clone. The CDR3 nucleotides read TGTGCCAGCAGCTTCTCTGGACTAGAAGAGACCCAGTACTTC. Translation: CASSFSGLEETQYF. The chain carries TRBV7-6 and TRBJ2-5, with 7 bases matching TRBD2. This CDR3 is 14 amino acids long. Germline loops: CDR1 SGHVS, CDR2 FNYEAQ. V was pared by 3 bases and J by 3 bases, with 4 bases of the junction left unmatched.

This chain links TRBV29-1 with TRBJ2-3; 7 positions agree with TRBD1. Germline CDR1 reads SQVTM; CDR2 reads ANQGSEA. The CDR3 totals 14 residues. Trimming removed 6 bases from V and 1 base from J; junction bases left unmatched: 7. The CDR3 nucleotides read TGCAGCGTCACACAGGGGAGAGGCACAGATACGCAGTATTTT. Translation gives CSVTQGRGTDTQYF.